These 7 T cell receptor delta chains originate from one sample sequenced in a study of γδ T cells in repeated Plasmodium falciparum infection. Vgamma9/Vdelta2+ and Vdelta2-negative gammadelta T cells were flow-sorted from PBMC for bulk sequencing. TCRdb re-called the multiplex PCR reads using CATT. The sample has approximately 93,000 delta-chain clones; over 0.75% are singletons. Sample: gamma-delta T cells from blood. These receptor sequences come from a pool of human donors (malaria-infected and uninfected, not separated).

Ten or more counts support this clone. TCRdb assigns this DNA the protein of a much larger clone, which departs from its translation at residue 9; this likely reflects a read error, and the protein shown comes from translating the DNA. The rearrangement joins TRDV2 to TRDJ1; 7 bases fit TRDD3. V trimming: 1 base; J trimming: 0 bases; junction bases outside the gene matches: 10. The germline CDR1 and CDR2 sequences are GEAIGNYY and EKD. The CDR3 runs to 17 residues. As DNA, the CDR3 is TGTGCCTGTGACACTGGGGGGGATTGCCGGTACACCGATAAACTCATCTTT. This codes for CACDTGGDCRYTDKLIF.

Regarding this clone: A far larger clone differs by one base, so this is likely a read error. Within the sample, other DNA sequences also encode this same CDR3. The chain couples TRDV2 to TRDJ1; TRDD3 aligns across 9 bases. As TCRdb names no J gene, one was assigned here on the basis of a DNA match to germline. The CDR3 spans 16 residues. In germline, CDR1 is GEAIGNYY, CDR2 EKD. CDR3 in amino acids: CACDTRLGDYTDKLIF. CDR3 coding DNA: TGCGCCTGTGACACGAGGCTGGGGGATTACACCGATAAACTCATCTTT.

Regarding this clone: The TCRdb record carries a much larger clone's protein, which differs from this DNA's translation at residue 7; a read error is the likely cause, and the protein listed here is the DNA translation. The rearrangement joins TRDV1 to TRDJ1; 9 nucleotides match TRDD3. Matching the DNA to germline supplied the J gene, which TCRdb does not give. The germline CDR1 and CDR2 sequences are TSWWSYY and QGS. The V and J ends lost 5 bases and 10 bases, in that order; junction bases with no gene match: 32. The CDR3 loop spans 21 amino acids. The CDR3 coding sequence is TGTGCTCTTGGGCTCCCGTCCCTACCGGCAGGTCTGGGGGATCGCAATCGGGGACTCATCTTT. It encodes CALGLPSLPAGLGDRNRGLIF.

With respect to this clone: The TCRdb protein comes from a much larger clone and disagrees with this DNA's translation at residue 11, likely due to a read error; the protein given here is derived from the DNA. This rearrangement joins TRDV2 to TRDJ1; TRDD3 matches at 8 bases. Matching the DNA to germline supplied the J gene, which TCRdb does not give. The CDR3 is 19 amino acids. V shed 0 bases, J shed 1 base, and the junction held 15 bases outside the gene matches. Germline V gene sequence: CDR1 GEAIGNYY, CDR2 EKD. The CDR3 loop reads CACDTLPPGGHGSTDKLIF. The CDR3 DNA reads as TGTGCCTGTGACACCCTGCCTCCTGGGGGACACGGAAGCACCGATAAACTCATCTTT.

This clone showed up just a few times. The translation of this DNA and the TCRdb protein of a much larger clone differ at residue 6, probably owing to a read error; the protein shown here is translated from the DNA. V usage is TRDV1 and J usage is TRDJ1; D remains unclear. The germline gives CDR1 TSWWSYY, CDR2 QGS. V was clipped by 5 bases and J by 8 bases, with 6 bases between them. This CDR3 is built from 10 residues. The CDR3 nucleotides are TGTGCTCTTGGGAAGGTCAAACTCATCTTT. Protein sequence: CALGKVKLIF.

Remarks on this clone: The translation of this DNA and the TCRdb protein of a much larger clone differ at residue 4, probably owing to a read error; the protein shown here is translated from the DNA. The chain couples TRDV1 to TRDJ1, with TRDD3 matching over 10 bases. CDR1 is TSWWSYY and CDR2 is QGS in the germline V gene. The CDR3 runs to 25 residues. CDR3 amino acids: CALREIRNQPERGVLGDFPTDKLIF. The CDR3 nucleotides are TGTGCTCTTAGGGAAATTAGAAATCAGCCAGAAAGGGGCGTACTGGGGGATTTCCCCACCGATAAACTCATCTTT.

The J gene is TRDJ1, the V gene TRDV2, with 8 bases lining up with TRDD3. Here the J gene was assigned by germline matching of the DNA, as TCRdb has none. Germline V lookup: CDR1 GEAIGNYY, CDR2 EKD. This CDR3 contains 18 residues. V was pared by 3 bases and J by 1 base, with 15 bases of the junction left unmatched. CDR3 protein: CACDSLGGGFARTDKLIF. The CDR3 nucleotides read TGTGCCTGTGACTCCCTTGGTGGGGGATTCGCCCGCACCGATAAACTCATCTTT.